The T cell receptor beta chain under discussion was sequenced for a study of blood T cell repertoires in COVID-19. Study overall: Acute-phase and convalescent COVID-19 samples originated in the United States, Italy and Spain.

Source study methods: Reference gene primer amplification yielded estimated nucleated cell counts. The method was immunoSEQ multiplex PCR; TCRdb's version includes in-frame clones alone and lacks a portion of them. The DNA was the basis for D and trimming; V, J and clone size are from that table. The top ten clones hold around 1.3% of a sample with a few hundred thousand clones, 83% of them seen once. This clone was observed a few times. Patients at the Seattle site were enrolled during active infection and followed longitudinally. V was shortened by 8 bases and J by 2 bases, with 5 bases between the two germline ends. CDR1 and CDR2 (germline): SGHTA, FQGNSA. The CDR3 consists of 11 residues.

V gene TRBV7-2 combines with J gene TRBJ2-3; D ambiguous. Sequencing input: peripheral blood. The sequence came from a woman aged 25 to 39 with COVID-19, enrolled during active disease. For the CDR3, the DNA is TGTGCCAGCTCCTACACAGATACGCAGTATTTT. It encodes CASSYTDTQYF.